This T cell receptor beta chain was sequenced in a study of CD8+ T cells in alopecia areata. Study-wide context: Those patients who were treated received oral tofacitinib, which was given at 5 to 10 mg twice daily for moderate-to-severe alopecia areata.

In alopecia areata patients, both lesional scalp punch biopsies and peripheral blood were collected. The researchers isolated CD4+ and CD8+ T cells from PBMCs by sorting. Looked up from germline, CDR1 is SGHAT and CDR2 is FQNNGV. CDR3 length: 16 residues. The V and J ends lost 1 base and 3 bases respectively, with 13 bases between them. Points from the study as a whole: An increase in clonality over normal scalp was evident in lesional scalp, especially alopecia totalis/universalis.

Points on this clone: No antigen is known for it.

TCR sequencing used cDNA made by reverse transcription of extracted RNA. Clones were read by immunoSEQ multiplex PCR, and TCRdb kept only the in-frame ones, dropping some. Among 200,000 to 250,000 clones listed, 57% were seen once. The chain joins TRBV11-2 to TRBJ1-5; D is unresolved. The input for sequencing was CD4+ T cells sorted from blood, taken at week 0. This clonotype was sampled from a human donor with alopecia areata. This CDR3 is CASSLVRGGDNQPQHF. In DNA, the CDR3 is TGTGCCAGCAGCTTAGTAAGAGGAGGAGACAATCAGCCCCAGCATTTT.